The 9 T cell receptor beta chains below come from one sample, sequenced in a study of cytomegalovirus exposure and HLA in healthy donors. PCR employed 60 Vbeta and 13 Jbeta primers. Profiled with immunoSEQ multiplex PCR; TCRdb holds only in-frame clones, not every one. The sample carries some 71,000 clones, less than 75% recorded once. Sequencing was performed on PBMCs. Receptors were obtained from a man between 40 and 49 years old in good health and CMV-seropositive.

The rearrangement links TRBV6-1 to TRBJ1-1; D unresolved. The germline V gene has CDR1 MNHNS and CDR2 SASEGT. V was clipped by 5 bases and J by 1 base, with 14 bases between them. This CDR3 comprises 15 residues. Here the CDR3 reads CASSPGILKNTEAFF. Here the CDR3 DNA reads TGTGCCAGCAGTCCGGGGATCTTAAAGAACACTGAAGCTTTCTTT.

The sample holds one count of this clone. V is TRBV29-1 and J is TRBJ2-2; 7 nucleotides line up with TRBD1. V was clipped by 6 bases and J by 6 bases; unmatched bases: 7. CDR1 SQVTM and CDR2 ANQGSEA come from the germline V gene. The CDR3 totals 13 residues. The CDR3 loop is CSVLSTGAGELFF. The CDR3 region has the DNA TGCAGCGTGTTGAGCACAGGGGCCGGGGAGCTGTTTTTT.

V usage is TRBV21-1 and J usage is TRBJ2-3; the table's D call of TRBD2 was not tested on the DNA. TRBV21-1 is flagged as a pseudogene. The CDR3 is 15 residues long. CDR3 nucleotides: TGTGCCAGCAGTCCCCCACTAGAATGGGGAGATACGCAGTATTTT. It yields the protein CASSPPLEWGDTQYF.

The rearrangement uses TRBV9 and TRBJ1-1; D is uncertain. The germline gives CDR1 SGDLS, CDR2 YYNGEE. CDR3 size: 14 residues. Trimming stripped 2 bases from V and 1 base from J, with 9 bases between. Here the CDR3 reads CASSVVTGNTEAFF. The CDR3 coding sequence is TGTGCCAGCAGCGTCGTGACGGGGAACACTGAAGCTTTCTTT.

CDR3 sequence (DNA): TGCGCCAGCAGCCCCCTCTCTGACAGGGTAGAAGCTTTCTTT. It specifies CASSPLSDRVEAFF. The rearrangement joins TRBV5-1 to TRBJ1-1; 7 bases line up with TRBD1. Germline-derived CDR1 and CDR2 are SGHRS and YFSETQ. V gave up 4 bases and J gave up 8 bases; unmatched junction bases: 11. CDR3 size: 14 residues.

This sequence joins TRBV27 and TRBJ1-2, with TRBD1 identical over 9 bases. Trimming took 5 bases from V and 8 from J; bases not matched to a gene: 12. This CDR3 is 15 amino acids long. Germline lookup yields CDR1 MNHEY and CDR2 SMNVEV (reference sequence). The CDR3 loop is CASSRGTGTTGGYTF. CDR3 bases: TGTGCCAGCAGTCGAGGGACAGGGACGACGGGGGGCTACACCTTC.

V and J are TRBV28 and TRBJ2-7, with 7 bases identical to TRBD2. The CDR3 covers 13 residues. Trimming cost V 8 bases and J 0 bases; bases outside gene matches: 4. Germline values: CDR1 MDHEN, CDR2 SYDVKM. For the CDR3, the DNA is TGTGCCAGCTGGGGGGGGAACTCCTACGAGCAGTACTTC. Translated, it gives CASWGGNSYEQYF.

The genes are TRBV7-2 and TRBJ1-2; 10 bases map to TRBD1. V shed 1 base, J shed 8 bases, and the junction held 7 bases outside the gene matches. Germline V gene lookup returns CDR1 SGHTA and CDR2 FQGNSA. The CDR3 extends over 15 amino acids. This chain's CDR3 is CASSLEGTGAVGYTF. The CDR3 region has the DNA TGTGCCAGCAGCTTAGAAGGGACAGGGGCCGTAGGCTACACCTTC.

The chain is built from TRBV5-1 and TRBJ2-7; 7 nucleotides agree with TRBD1. This CDR3 region has 14 residues. The germline V gene encodes CDR1 SGHRS and CDR2 YFSETQ. Trimming at V came to 2 bases and at J to 0 bases, leaving 2 bases not matched to a gene. CDR3 in amino acids: CASSFGTDSYEQYF. The CDR3 DNA is TGCGCCAGCAGCTTCGGGACAGACTCCTACGAGCAGTACTTC. Full variable domain (missing parts from reference TRBV5-1 and TRBJ2-7): KAGVTQTPRYLIKTRGQQVTLSCSPISGHRSVSWYQQTPGQGLQFLFEYFSETQRNKGNFPGRFSGRQFSNSRSEMNVSTLELGDSALYLCASSFGTDSYEQYFGPGTRLTVT.